The 25 T cell receptor beta chains in this list originate from one sample, sequenced in a study of blood T cell repertoires in COVID-19 (dated by TCRdb to 2020 to 2021). The receptor library was made with the immunoSEQ multiplex PCR assay. The table comes from immuneACCESS by way of TCRdb, which keeps in-frame sequences with V and J called. Part of the clones is missing from these tables; in studies checked, under half for an unresolved V gene and the rest for unknown reasons. The sample table contains 150,000 to 200,000 clones; only one count was recorded for roughly nine tenths of them. The ten largest clones add up to about 5% of the sample. Sequences were obtained from peripheral blood. Receptors were obtained from a human donor in a cohort sampled during active COVID-19.

The chain recombines TRBV5-1 with TRBJ2-6; weak D call: TRBD1 (6 bases). The CDR3 contains 17 residues. V was pared by 4 bases and J by 0 bases, with 14 bases between. CDR1 and CDR2 (germline): SGHRS, YFSETQ. This chain's CDR3 is CASSPTGPRSGANVLTF. In nucleotides, the CDR3 is TGCGCCAGCAGCCCTACAGGGCCCCGCTCTGGGGCCAACGTCCTGACTTTC.

V usage is TRBV5-1 and J usage is TRBJ2-5; tentative D call: TRBD2 (5 bases). Germline lookup yields CDR1 SGHRS and CDR2 YFSETQ. Between the trimmed V and J ends, which lost 2 bases and 2 bases, there was a span of 13 bases. The CDR3 covers 15 residues. The CDR3 DNA is TGCGCCAGCAGCTTCTCGGGGAACCAACAAGAGACCCAGTACTTC. Translated: CASSFSGNQQETQYF.

The chain uses TRBV7-3 and TRBJ2-1; the D gene is possibly TRBD2 (5 bases). V gave up 2 bases and J gave up 5 bases, with 10 bases separating them. The CDR3 has 14 residues. Germline assignment: CDR1 SGHTA and CDR2 FQGTGA. CDR3 region: CASSLGLVHNEQFF. DNA of the CDR3: TGTGCCAGCAGCTTAGGACTCGTACACAATGAGCAGTTCTTC.

For the CDR3, the DNA is TGTGCCAGTGGTGGGACATCAAACACTGAAGCTTTCTTT. Protein product: CASGGTSNTEAFF. The chain is built from TRBV19 and TRBJ1-1, with D perhaps matching TRBD1 (6 bases). This CDR3 spans 13 amino acids. Germline lookup yields CDR1 LNHDA and CDR2 SQIVND (reference sequence). V lost 8 bases to trimming and J lost 2 bases, with 12 bases between them.

The chain couples TRBV7-2 to TRBJ1-1; 10 bases map to TRBD1. Losses at the gene ends were 5 bases for V and 7 bases for J; bases not matched to a gene: 10. Germline assignment: CDR1 SGHTA and CDR2 FQGNSA. The CDR3 loop spans 15 amino acids. CDR3 DNA: TGTGCCAGCAGCCCCAGAGACAGGGGGCTTAATGAAGCTTTCTTT. Its protein product is CASSPRDRGLNEAFF.

This sequence joins TRBV5-6 and TRBJ2-1; maybe TRBD2 (7 bases). CDR3 length: 15 residues. Germline lookup yields CDR1 SGHDT and CDR2 YYEEEE. The V and J ends lost 5 bases and 8 bases respectively, with 20 bases between them. The CDR3 region has the DNA TGTGCCAGCAGTCCGGGGACGGGGGGCTCCGATGAGCAGTTCTTC. Its translation: CASSPGTGGSDEQFF.

CDR3 nucleotide sequence: TGTGCCAGCAGTTTAGGGCTAGCGGGAGTAAGGATGTTGGAGACCCAGTACTTC. As protein: CASSLGLAGVRMLETQYF. V gene TRBV28 combines with J gene TRBJ2-5, with TRBD2 identical over 10 bases. The junction had 14 bases not matched to a gene; V was cut back by 2 bases and J by 5 bases. The CDR3 extends over 18 amino acids. Germline CDR1 reads MDHEN; CDR2 reads SYDVKM.

This clone appeared once. The chain recombines TRBV11-2 with TRBJ2-7; D gene ambiguous. The germline V gene has CDR1 SGHAT and CDR2 FQNNGV. V lost 0 bases and J 0 bases, leaving 12 bases between the germline ends. The CDR3 consists of 16 residues. The chain's CDR3 is CASSLESGSSSYEQYF. DNA of the CDR3: TGTGCCAGCAGCTTAGAGTCAGGCAGCAGCTCCTACGAGCAGTACTTC.

This chain joins TRBV18 and TRBJ2-7, with 8 bases aligning to TRBD2. This CDR3 spans 15 amino acids. Trimming removed 2 bases from V and 2 bases from J; junction bases left unmatched: 5. Per germline, CDR1 KGHSH and CDR2 LQKENI. CDR3 coding DNA: TGTGCCAGCTCACCAGGGCGGGGGGTCCCCTACGAGCAGTACTTC. It is translated as CASSPGRGVPYEQYF. Together with reference TRBV18 and TRBJ2-7, the CDR3 gives the full variable domain: NAGVMQNPRHLVRRRGQEARLRCSPMKGHSHVYWYRQLPEEGLKFMVYLQKENIIDESGMPKERFSAEFPKEGPSILRIQQVVRGDSAAYFCASSPGRGVPYEQYFGPGTRLTVT.

V and J are TRBV7-2 and TRBJ2-5; 11 bases agree with TRBD2. The CDR3 runs to 17 residues. Germline values: CDR1 SGHTA, CDR2 FQGNSA. The J segment lost 1 base and the V segment lost 2 bases, leaving 6 bases of the junction unmatched. The CDR3 sequence is CASSLTSGGPSQETQYF. DNA of the CDR3: TGTGCCAGCAGCTTAACTAGCGGGGGACCGTCCCAAGAGACCCAGTACTTC.

The gene calls are TRBV27 and TRBJ1-2; 7 positions match TRBD1. The CDR3 contains 16 residues. Per the germline V gene, CDR1 is MNHEY and CDR2 is SMNVEV (reference sequence). Germline trimming cut 6 bases from V and 8 bases from J; bases unmatched to any gene: 18. The CDR3 sequence: CASSRQGVLDVRGYTF. As DNA, the CDR3 is TGTGCCAGCAGCCGGCAGGGGGTTCTGGATGTGCGGGGCTACACCTTC.

The rearrangement links TRBV5-4 to TRBJ1-2, with D perhaps TRBD1 (5 bases). This CDR3 is 17 amino acids long. Germline CDR1 reads SGHNT; CDR2 reads YYREEE (reference sequence). V was clipped by 3 bases and J by 4 bases, with 22 bases between them. CDR3 in DNA: TGTGCCAGCAGCTCGGCCATTTCCGTCCAGGGCGGCTATGGCTACACCTTC. Translated: CASSSAISVQGGYGYTF.

The chain employs TRBV3-1 (or the pseudogene TRBV3-2) and TRBJ1-5, with a weak D call TRBD1 (6 bases). CDR1 and CDR2 (germline): LGHDT, YNNKEL (reference sequence). Deletions cut 1 base from V and 4 bases from J, with 11 bases between. The CDR3 runs 15 residues. CDR3 sequence reads: CASSQGGGWNQPQHF. Here the CDR3 DNA reads TGTGCCAGCAGCCAAGGGGGGGGCTGGAATCAGCCCCAGCATTTT.

The chain has TRBV2 and TRBJ1-1; no firm D call. Trimming left V 5 bases short and J 9 bases short, with 7 bases between. Germline loops: CDR1 SNHLY, CDR2 FYNNEI. The length of the CDR3 is 10 residues. The CDR3 nucleotides read TGTGCCAGCAGTCCCATCCAAGCTTTCTTT. Protein product: CASSPIQAFF.

The chain couples TRBV7-9 to TRBJ2-7; no firm D call. CDR3 length equals 13 residues. Germline V gene lookup returns CDR1 SEHNR and CDR2 FQNEAQ (reference sequence). V dropped 1 base and J dropped 4 bases, with 8 bases sitting between them. CDR3 DNA sequence: TGTGCCAGCAGCTTAGTCGGCGGATACGAGCAGTACTTC. Translating it yields CASSLVGGYEQYF.

The chain employs TRBV7-3 and TRBJ2-2; TRBD1 matches 7 bases. Germline V lookup: CDR1 SGHTA, CDR2 FQGTGA. The CDR3 totals 14 residues. V was clipped by 6 bases and J by 3 bases; unmatched bases: 4. The CDR3 spells CASRRDRYTGELFF. In DNA, the CDR3 is TGTGCCAGCAGAAGGGACAGATACACCGGGGAGCTGTTTTTT.

The rearrangement uses TRBV5-1 and TRBJ2-3, with 7 bases identical to TRBD2. The J segment lost 0 bases and the V segment lost 0 bases, leaving 4 bases of the junction unmatched. The CDR3 totals 16 residues. Germline V gene sequence: CDR1 SGHRS, CDR2 YFSETQ. DNA of the CDR3: TGCGCCAGCAGCTTGGCCGCGGGAGCCAGCACAGATACGCAGTATTTT. Encoded protein: CASSLAAGASTDTQYF.

The rearrangement joins TRBV6-2 or TRBV6-3 to TRBJ2-1, with TRBD2 matching 11 bases. CDR3 size: 18 residues. The ends lost 7 bases at V and 0 bases at J; junction bases unmatched: 11. Germline loops: CDR1 MNHEY, CDR2 SVGEGT. The CDR3 region has the DNA TGTGCCAGCAACCCCCCCCCTAGCGGGGGGAGCTCCTACAATGAGCAGTTCTTC. As protein: CASNPPPSGGSSYNEQFF.

The chain couples TRBV19 to TRBJ1-5, with 9 bases aligning to TRBD1. The CDR3 has 15 residues. Germline V gene sequence: CDR1 LNHDA, CDR2 SQIVND (reference sequence). J gave up 5 bases and V 5 bases, and 7 bases lay outside the gene matches. CDR3 amino acids: CASSRAGTGYQPQHF. CDR3 DNA: TGTGCCAGTAGTCGCGCCGGGACAGGGTATCAGCCCCAGCATTTT.

The V and J genes are TRBV29-1 and TRBJ2-3; 7 nucleotides agree with TRBD2. V gave up 3 bases and J gave up 2 bases; unmatched junction bases: 8. CDR3 size: 15 residues. Germline CDR1 is SQVTM and CDR2 is ANQGSEA. CDR3 DNA sequence: TGCAGCGTTGAGCTAGCGGCTAATCCCACAGATACGCAGTATTTT. It translates to CSVELAANPTDTQYF.

The chain has TRBV28 and TRBJ2-7; 11 bases align to TRBD2. The CDR3 is 16 amino acids. Trimming cost V 6 bases and J 4 bases; bases outside gene matches: 11. Germline CDR1 reads MDHEN; CDR2 reads SYDVKM. Here the CDR3 DNA reads TGTGCCAGCAGAGACCCTATAGCTAGCGGGAGGTACGAGCAGTACTTC. It specifies CASRDPIASGRYEQYF.

This clone came up a few times. The J gene is TRBJ1-1, the V gene TRBV19; a weak D match, TRBD1 (6 bases). CDR3 size: 15 residues. In germline, CDR1 is LNHDA, CDR2 SQIVND (reference sequence). Trimming stripped 3 bases from V and 0 bases from J, with 11 bases between. The CDR3 loop reads CASSIGTGMNTEAFF. The CDR3 DNA reads as TGTGCCAGTAGTATCGGAACAGGGATGAACACTGAAGCTTTCTTT.

With respect to this clone: Additional DNA sequences in this sample encode the identical CDR3. J is TRBJ1-1 and V is TRBV18; D not certain. This CDR3 spans 13 amino acids. Germline V gives CDR1 KGHSH, CDR2 LQKENI. Trimming stripped 6 bases from V and 1 base from J, with 9 bases between. The CDR3, as DNA: TGTGCCAGCTCGCCTCAAGCGAACACTGAAGCTTTCTTT. Amino acid sequence: CASSPQANTEAFF. The full variable domain, rest sourced from reference TRBV18 and TRBJ1-1, is NAGVMQNPRHLVRRRGQEARLRCSPMKGHSHVYWYRQLPEEGLKFMVYLQKENIIDESGMPKERFSAEFPKEGPSILRIQQVVRGDSAAYFCASSPQANTEAFFGQGTRLTVV.

This chain connects TRBV6-5 to TRBJ2-3; a possible D gene is TRBD2 (5 bases). Trimming left V 2 bases short and J 2 bases short, with 11 bases between. CDR3 length: 15 amino acids. CDR1 MNHEY and CDR2 SVGAGI come from the germline V gene. CDR3 amino acids: CASSYRERTTDTQYF. The DNA for the CDR3 is TGTGCCAGCAGTTACCGCGAGCGGACCACAGATACGCAGTATTTT.

The V gene is TRBV5-1, the J gene TRBJ1-6; D is perhaps TRBD1 (6 bases). The CDR3 has 16 residues. Per germline, CDR1 SGHRS and CDR2 YFSETQ. V was trimmed by 4 bases and J by 0 bases, leaving 11 bases between them. The CDR3 here is CASSPLTGSYNSPLHF. The DNA of the CDR3 is TGCGCCAGCAGCCCCTTGACAGGCTCCTATAATTCACCCCTCCACTTT.